The clone carrying this T cell receptor beta chain was seen a few times. V shed 4 bases and J 0 bases; nucleotides not matched to a gene: 5. Per the germline V gene, CDR1 is LNHDA and CDR2 is SQIVND (reference sequence). CDR3 length equals 16 residues. This specimen belongs to a study of blood T cells in healthy people across ages. For the second PCR, which ran for roughly 6 to 11 cycles, a sample-barcoded 5' primer and a J-beta primer mix were used. TCRdb independently ran MiXCR on the 5' RACE reads; one entry per CDR3 protein. The table records 1.5 million to 2 million distinct CDR3 sequences, 28% of them present only once.

Input material: blood. This chain uses TRBV19 with TRBJ2-7; 11 bases align to TRBD1. This receptor was identified in a woman in her 30s in good health. The CDR3 is CASSRYGQGASYEQYF. The CDR3 DNA is TGTGCCAGTAGTAGATACGGACAGGGGGCCTCCTACGAGCAGTACTTC.